What follows are 25 T cell receptor beta chains derived from one specimen sequenced in a study of T cell responses to AZD1222 COVID-19 vaccine. TCRdb keeps only in-frame clones here, not all; method: immunoSEQ multiplex PCR. The sample includes approximately 130,000 clones, over 75% of them seen just once. Here the sequenced sample was peripheral blood, taken 28 days after the second dose of the MenACWY control vaccine. These TCRs come from an adult who received the MenACWY meningococcal vaccine as a control.

The CDR3 loop is CASSGSWRANVLTF. The CDR3 DNA is TGTGCCAGCAGTGGATCTTGGCGGGCCAACGTCCTGACTTTC. The J gene is TRBJ2-6, the V gene TRBV27, with D hard to call. Germline lookup yields CDR1 MNHEY and CDR2 SMNVEV (reference sequence). This CDR3 has 14 residues. Between the trimmed V and J ends, which lost 5 bases and 5 bases, there was a span of 10 bases.

This rearrangement joins TRBV29-1 to TRBJ1-2; D perhaps matches TRBD1 (6 bases). This CDR3 region has 12 residues. The germline V gene has CDR1 SQVTM and CDR2 ANQGSEA. V shed 6 bases and J shed 5 bases, with 13 bases lying between them. DNA of the CDR3: TGCAGCGTCCTGGACAGCCATTATGGCTACACCTTC. Amino acid sequence: CSVLDSHYGYTF.

The chain has TRBV5-6 and TRBJ2-7, with 10 nucleotides matching TRBD2. In germline, CDR1 is SGHDT, CDR2 YYEEEE. The CDR3 is 17 residues long. With V trimmed by 4 bases and J by 3 bases, 13 bases remained unmatched. CDR3 in DNA: TGTGCCAGCAGCCTTGGGGGTCTAGCGGGAGACTTCTACGAGCAGTACTTC. It is translated as CASSLGGLAGDFYEQYF.

The table lists this clone with a count of one. The chain combines TRBV2 with TRBJ1-3, with no clear D. V was trimmed by 6 bases and J by 0 bases, leaving 9 bases between them. The CDR3 has 14 amino acids. The germline gives CDR1 SNHLY, CDR2 FYNNEI. The CDR3 sequence is CASSAVASGNTIYF. The DNA for the CDR3 is TGTGCCAGCAGCGCAGTAGCCTCTGGAAACACCATATATTTT. The complete variable domain, with remaining parts taken from reference TRBV2 and TRBJ1-3, reads EPEVTQTPSHQVTQMGQEVILRCVPISNHLYFYWYRQILGQKVEFLVSFYNNEISEKSEIFDDQFSVERPDGSNFTLKIRSTKLEDSAMYFCASSAVASGNTIYFGEGSWLTVV.

The chain's CDR3 is CASSLGSLLHF. The DNA for the CDR3 is TGTGCCAGCAGCTTAGGCTCTCTCCTCCACTTT. The rearrangement links TRBV7-9 to TRBJ1-6; D unclear. The CDR3 sequence is 11 residues long. Germline assignment: CDR1 SEHNR and CDR2 FQNEAQ (reference sequence). V lost 1 base to trimming and J lost 15 bases, with 7 bases between them.

The rearrangement uses TRBV19 and TRBJ1-3; the D is unclear. The V end lost 7 bases, the J end lost 4 bases, and 8 bases lay between the germline ends. In germline, CDR1 is LNHDA, CDR2 SQIVND (reference sequence). CDR3 size: 12 residues. The CDR3 here is CASKTVGNTIYF. The CDR3 DNA sequence: TGTGCCAGTAAAACCGTCGGAAACACCATATATTTT.

The V gene is TRBV6-5, the J gene TRBJ2-5; TRBD2 is a possible D gene (6 bases). Germline V lookup: CDR1 MNHEY, CDR2 SVGAGI. Trimming pared 6 bases from V and 5 bases from J, leaving 16 bases between. The CDR3 extends over 14 amino acids. The CDR3 sequence: CASRAMGGQETQYF. In DNA, the CDR3 is TGTGCCAGCAGAGCGATGGGGGGTCAGGAGACCCAGTACTTC.

The J gene is TRBJ2-7, the V gene TRBV3-1 (or the pseudogene TRBV3-2), with D perhaps matching TRBD1 or TRBD2 (6 bases each). CDR3 length: 17 residues. The V end was cut by 3 bases, the J end by 5 bases, with 23 bases between. Per the germline V gene, CDR1 is LGHDT and CDR2 is YNNKEL (reference sequence). The CDR3: CASSQGGQGLWLDEQYF. CDR3 sequence (DNA): TGTGCCAGCAGCCAGGGAGGTCAGGGGCTGTGGTTGGACGAGCAGTACTTC.

This clone was recorded once. The chain joins TRBV30 to TRBJ1-1; 7 bases match TRBD1. Per germline, CDR1 GTSNPN and CDR2 SVGIG (reference sequence). This CDR3 has 13 residues. V was pared by 3 bases and J by 3 bases, with 4 bases of the junction left unmatched. This chain's CDR3 is CAWRTGLDTEAFF. The CDR3 region has the DNA TGTGCCTGGAGGACAGGGTTGGACACTGAAGCTTTCTTT.

The chain employs TRBV28 and TRBJ2-5; D ambiguous. The CDR3 contains 15 residues. Trimming removed 2 bases at V and 5 bases at J, with 15 bases between. Looked up from germline, CDR1 is MDHEN and CDR2 is SYDVKM. CDR3 DNA: TGTGCCAGCAGTTTACTATCCGCCCGCGGCGAGACCCAGTACTTC. This translates into CASSLLSARGETQYF.

This clone was observed a single time. V gene TRBV4-1 combines with J gene TRBJ2-7; the D call may be TRBD1 or TRBD2 (5 bases each). The CDR3 contains 16 residues. V lost 0 bases, J lost 4 bases, and 16 bases lay in between. Per germline, CDR1 MGHRA and CDR2 YSYEKL. The CDR3 loop reads CASSQESGQALYEQYF. In DNA form, the CDR3 reads TGCGCCAGCAGCCAAGAATCGGGGCAGGCCTTATACGAGCAGTACTTC.

V and J are TRBV11-3 and TRBJ1-1; TRBD1 agrees at 8 bases. The CDR3 covers 14 residues. V lost 1 base to trimming and J lost 7 bases; unmatched junction nucleotides: 5. Germline-derived CDR1 and CDR2 are SGHNT and YENEEA. The CDR3 nucleotides read TGTGCCAGCAGCTTAGGGACAGGGTCGGGTGAAGCTTTCTTT. Translating it yields CASSLGTGSGEAFF.

The rearrangement uses TRBV19 and TRBJ1-1; the D is unclear. V lost 1 base and J 4 bases, leaving 7 bases between the germline ends. This CDR3 spans 13 amino acids. Germline CDR1 LNHDA, CDR2 SQIVND (reference sequence). The CDR3 reads CASSIVAVTEAFF. CDR3 in DNA: TGTGCCAGTAGTATAGTCGCGGTCACTGAAGCTTTCTTT.

The V gene is TRBV10-3, the J gene TRBJ2-2; no clear D. V was clipped by 0 bases and J by 0 bases, with 8 bases between them. Germline V gene lookup returns CDR1 ENHRY and CDR2 SYGVKD. The CDR3 is 16 residues long. DNA of the CDR3: TGTGCCATCAGTGAGTCTCGACCGGCGAACACCGGGGAGCTGTTTTTT. Its protein is CAISESRPANTGELFF.

V usage is TRBV5-1 and J usage is TRBJ1-1; no firm D call. V was trimmed by 8 bases and J by 3 bases, leaving 11 bases between them. Germline lookup yields CDR1 SGHRS and CDR2 YFSETQ. This CDR3 spans 12 amino acids. The CDR3 coding sequence is TGCGCCAGTAAAACCTTGGACACTGAAGCTTTCTTT. This sequence encodes CASKTLDTEAFF.

The J gene is TRBJ2-5, the V gene TRBV5-4, with 8 positions matching TRBD2. V lost 5 bases to trimming and J lost 1 base; unmatched junction nucleotides: 13. The CDR3 consists of 17 residues. Looked up from germline, CDR1 is SGHNT and CDR2 is YYREEE (reference sequence). CDR3 amino acids: CASRPNYQRGPQETQYF. CDR3 DNA: TGTGCCAGCAGACCGAACTACCAGCGGGGGCCCCAAGAGACCCAGTACTTC.

This sequence joins TRBV9 and TRBJ1-4, with 8 bases lining up with TRBD1. V lost 0 bases to trimming and J lost 8 bases; unmatched junction nucleotides: 6. Germline CDR1 reads SGDLS; CDR2 reads YYNGEE. The CDR3 extends over 15 amino acids. This chain's CDR3 is CASSVATGGREKLFF. CDR3 sequence (DNA): TGTGCCAGCAGCGTAGCTACAGGGGGTAGAGAAAAACTGTTTTTT.

This clone has more than one count but fewer than ten. The chain couples TRBV3-1 (or the pseudogene TRBV3-2) to TRBJ1-1, with D tentatively TRBD1 (6 bases). The CDR3 spans 14 residues. Per germline, CDR1 LGHDT and CDR2 YNNKEL (reference sequence). V shed 3 bases and J shed 1 base, with 9 bases lying between them. The CDR3 region has the DNA TGTGCCAGCAGCCATTTCAGGGGGAACACTGAAGCTTTCTTT. This sequence encodes CASSHFRGNTEAFF.

The chain links TRBV7-2 to TRBJ1-2, with unresolved D. V shed 3 bases and J shed 6 bases, with 11 bases lying between them. The CDR3 sequence is 13 residues long. Germline V gene sequence: CDR1 SGHTA, CDR2 FQGNSA. Here the CDR3 reads CASSFGGSHGYTF. The CDR3, as DNA: TGTGCCAGCAGCTTTGGCGGGAGCCATGGCTACACCTTC.

The rearrangement links TRBV3-1 (or the pseudogene TRBV3-2) to TRBJ2-1; no clear D. V lost 3 bases and J 9 bases, leaving 15 bases between the germline ends. This CDR3 has 14 amino acids. Germline lookup yields CDR1 LGHDT and CDR2 YNNKEL (reference sequence). Here the CDR3 reads CASSQPNMAVEQFF. CDR3 sequence (DNA): TGTGCCAGCAGCCAGCCCAACATGGCGGTTGAGCAGTTCTTC.

This clone was picked up a small number of times. The chain recombines TRBV2 with TRBJ2-5; 7 nucleotides agree with TRBD1. The V gene end was trimmed by 1 base and the J gene end by 5 bases; junction bases not matched to a gene: 7. Germline lookup yields CDR1 SNHLY and CDR2 FYNNEI. The CDR3 runs 15 residues. CDR3 sequence (DNA): TGTGCCAGCAGTGAAGTACAGGGGCTCGGGGAGACCCAGTACTTC. This encodes CASSEVQGLGETQYF. Together with reference TRBV2 and TRBJ2-5, the CDR3 gives the full variable domain: EPEVTQTPSHQVTQMGQEVILRCVPISNHLYFYWYRQILGQKVEFLVSFYNNEISEKSEIFDDQFSVERPDGSNFTLKIRSTKLEDSAMYFCASSEVQGLGETQYFGPGTRLLVL.

The gene calls are TRBV9 and TRBJ1-3; unclear D gene. This CDR3 is built from 14 residues. Per germline, CDR1 SGDLS and CDR2 YYNGEE. V lost 4 bases and J 1 base, leaving 9 bases between the germline ends. Here the CDR3 DNA reads TGTGCCAGCAGCCCCCGGGCTTCTGGAAACACCATATATTTT. Translation gives CASSPRASGNTIYF.

This clone was counted between two and nine times. The V gene is TRBV3-1 (or the pseudogene TRBV3-2), the J gene TRBJ2-7; no clear D gene. The CDR3 totals 14 residues. Trimming removed 1 base at V and 7 bases at J, with 14 bases between. Germline loops: CDR1 LGHDT, CDR2 YNNKEL (reference sequence). CDR3 amino acids: CASSQGFPPREQYF. CDR3 in DNA: TGTGCCAGCAGCCAAGGCTTCCCTCCTAGAGAGCAGTACTTC.

The chain has TRBV11-2 and TRBJ2-7, with 8 nucleotides matching TRBD2. The CDR3 loop spans 16 amino acids. V was clipped by 7 bases and J by 2 bases; unmatched bases: 13. Germline values: CDR1 SGHAT, CDR2 FQNNGV. Here the CDR3 reads CASTPLGGTRAYEQYV. CDR3 bases: TGTGCCAGCACCCCCCTCGGGGGGACTAGAGCCTACGAGCAGTACGTC.

The rearrangement links TRBV11-2 to TRBJ2-1, with 9 bases identical to TRBD1. Per the germline V gene, CDR1 is SGHAT and CDR2 is FQNNGV. This CDR3 spans 15 amino acids. Trimming removed 4 bases from V and 9 bases from J; junction bases left unmatched: 10. In DNA, the CDR3 is TGTGCCAGCAGCTCTACACAGGGGGCCTGGGGTGAGCAGTTCTTC. It yields the protein CASSSTQGAWGEQFF.